Given below is one T cell receptor beta chain in context. Authors' processing steps: Researchers report that nucleated cell counts were estimated from reference gene primer amplification. The data were produced by immunoSEQ multiplex PCR, yet TCRdb's version contains in-frame clones alone and is incomplete. V, J and clone size were drawn from that table, and D and trimming were deduced from the DNA. The data hold roughly 86,000 clones, with roughly 78% observed a single time. These data come from a study of blood T cell repertoires in COVID-19. Study-level background: COVID-19 samples, acute and convalescent, were from the United States, Italy and Spain. PBMCs, B-cell-depleted T cells, or T cells were the source of the cDNA or gDNA that made up the material.

The CDR3 loop spans 11 amino acids. Germline assignment: CDR1 LGHDT and CDR2 YNNKEL (reference sequence). V was trimmed by 6 bases and J by 5 bases, leaving 7 bases between them. The source is a human donor in a cohort sampled during active COVID-19. The chain links TRBV3-1 (or the pseudogene TRBV3-2) to TRBJ1-1; D unresolved. Sequencing was done on a sample of peripheral blood. As DNA, the CDR3 is TGTGCCAGCAGGCAACGGACTGAAGCTTTCTTT. Translation gives CASRQRTEAFF.